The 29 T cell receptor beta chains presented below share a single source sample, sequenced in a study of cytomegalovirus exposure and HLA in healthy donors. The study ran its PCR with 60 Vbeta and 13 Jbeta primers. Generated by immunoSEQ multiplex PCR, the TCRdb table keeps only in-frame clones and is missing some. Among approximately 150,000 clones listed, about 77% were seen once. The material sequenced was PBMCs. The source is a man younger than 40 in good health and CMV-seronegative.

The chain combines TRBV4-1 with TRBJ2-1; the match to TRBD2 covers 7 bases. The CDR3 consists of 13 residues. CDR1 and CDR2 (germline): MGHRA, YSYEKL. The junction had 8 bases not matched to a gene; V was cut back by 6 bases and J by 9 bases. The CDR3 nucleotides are TGCGCCAGCAGTCCGACTAGCCTCGGTGAGCAGTTCTTC. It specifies CASSPTSLGEQFF.

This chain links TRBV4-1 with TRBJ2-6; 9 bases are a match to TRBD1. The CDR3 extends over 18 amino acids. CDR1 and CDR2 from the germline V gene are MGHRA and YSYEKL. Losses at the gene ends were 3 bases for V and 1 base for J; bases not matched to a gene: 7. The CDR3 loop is CASSHLGQGGSGANVLTF. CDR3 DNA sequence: TGCGCCAGCAGCCACCTGGGACAGGGAGGGTCTGGGGCCAACGTCCTGACTTTC.

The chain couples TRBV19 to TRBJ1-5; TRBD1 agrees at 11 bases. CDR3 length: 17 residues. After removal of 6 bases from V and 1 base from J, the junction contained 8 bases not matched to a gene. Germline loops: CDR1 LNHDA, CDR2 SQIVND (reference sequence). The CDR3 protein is CASSSGTGGVSNQPQHF. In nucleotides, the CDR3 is TGTGCCAGTAGCTCCGGGACAGGGGGGGTCAGCAATCAGCCCCAGCATTTT. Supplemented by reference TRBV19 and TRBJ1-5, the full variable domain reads DGGITQSPKYLFRKEGQNVTLSCEQNLNHDAMYWYRQDPGQGLRLIYYSQIVNDFQKGDIAEGYSVSREKKESFPLTVTSAQKNPTAFYLCASSSGTGGVSNQPQHFGDGTRLSIL.

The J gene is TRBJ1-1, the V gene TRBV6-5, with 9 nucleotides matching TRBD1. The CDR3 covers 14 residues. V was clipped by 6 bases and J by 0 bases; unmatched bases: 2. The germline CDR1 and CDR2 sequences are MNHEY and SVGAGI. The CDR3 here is CASRQGALNTEAFF. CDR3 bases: TGTGCCAGCAGACAGGGGGCGCTGAACACTGAAGCTTTCTTT.

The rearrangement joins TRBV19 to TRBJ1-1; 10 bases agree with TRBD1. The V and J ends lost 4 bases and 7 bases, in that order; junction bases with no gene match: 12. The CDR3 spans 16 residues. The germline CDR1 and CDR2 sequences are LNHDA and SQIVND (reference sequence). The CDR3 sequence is CASSRITGTGAHEAFF. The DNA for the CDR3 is TGTGCCAGTAGTAGGATCACCGGGACAGGGGCCCATGAAGCTTTCTTT.

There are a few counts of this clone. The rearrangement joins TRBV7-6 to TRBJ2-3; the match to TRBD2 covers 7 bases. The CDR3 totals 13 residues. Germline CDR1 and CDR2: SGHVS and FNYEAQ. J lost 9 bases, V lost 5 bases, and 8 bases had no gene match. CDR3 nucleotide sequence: TGTGCCAGCAGCCCCACTCTAGCGGACACGCAGTATTTT. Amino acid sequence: CASSPTLADTQYF. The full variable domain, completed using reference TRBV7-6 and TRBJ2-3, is GAGVSQSPRYKVTKRGQDVALRCDPISGHVSLYWYRQALGQGPEFLTYFNYEAQQDKSGLPNDRFSAERPEGSISTLTIQRTEQRDSAMYRCASSPTLADTQYFGPGTRLTVL.

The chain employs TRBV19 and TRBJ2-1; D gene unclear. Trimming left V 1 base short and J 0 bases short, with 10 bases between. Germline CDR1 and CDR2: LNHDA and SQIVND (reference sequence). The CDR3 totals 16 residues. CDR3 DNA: TGTGCCAGTAGTATAGCCGGTTACAGCTCCTACAATGAGCAGTTCTTC. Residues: CASSIAGYSSYNEQFF.

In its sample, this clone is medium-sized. DNA of the CDR3: TGTGCCAGCAGTGAAACTGACAATCAGCCCCAGCATTTT. This encodes CASSETDNQPQHF. The V gene is TRBV6-4, the J gene TRBJ1-5; the D is unclear. There are 13 residues in the CDR3. Germline lookup yields CDR1 MRHNA and CDR2 SNTAGT. V was clipped by 3 bases and J by 3 bases, with 6 bases between them.

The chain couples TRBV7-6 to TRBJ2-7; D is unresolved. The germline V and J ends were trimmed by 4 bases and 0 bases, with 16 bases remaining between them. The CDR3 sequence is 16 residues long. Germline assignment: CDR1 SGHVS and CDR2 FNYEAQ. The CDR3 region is CASSSIPPSSSYEQYF. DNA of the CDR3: TGTGCCAGCAGCTCCATACCCCCGTCGAGCTCCTACGAGCAGTACTTC.

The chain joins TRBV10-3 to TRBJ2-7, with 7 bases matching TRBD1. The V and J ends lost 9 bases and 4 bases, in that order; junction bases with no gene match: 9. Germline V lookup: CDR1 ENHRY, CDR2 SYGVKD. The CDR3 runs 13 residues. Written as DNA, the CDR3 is TGTGCCATAAAACGGGACAGCCTATACGAGCAGTACTTC. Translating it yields CAIKRDSLYEQYF.

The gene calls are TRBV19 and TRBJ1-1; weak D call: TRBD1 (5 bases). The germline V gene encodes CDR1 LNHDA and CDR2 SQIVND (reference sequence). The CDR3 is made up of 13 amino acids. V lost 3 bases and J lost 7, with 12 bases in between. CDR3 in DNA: TGTGCCAGTAGTATTCGGGAGGGGTATGAAGCTTTCTTT. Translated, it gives CASSIREGYEAFF.

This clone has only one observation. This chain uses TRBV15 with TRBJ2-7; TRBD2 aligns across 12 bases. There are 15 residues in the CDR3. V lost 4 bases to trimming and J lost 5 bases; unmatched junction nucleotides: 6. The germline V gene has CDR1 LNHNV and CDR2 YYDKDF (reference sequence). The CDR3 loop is CATSTLTSGSDEQYF. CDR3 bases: TGTGCCACCAGCACACTGACTAGCGGGAGTGACGAGCAGTACTTC. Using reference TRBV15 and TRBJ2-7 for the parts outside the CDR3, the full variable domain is DAMVIQNPRYQVTQFGKPVTLSCSQTLNHNVMYWYQQKSSQAPKLLFHYYDKDFNNEADTPDNFQSRRPNTSFCFLDIRSPGLGDTAMYLCATSTLTSGSDEQYFGPGTRLTVT.

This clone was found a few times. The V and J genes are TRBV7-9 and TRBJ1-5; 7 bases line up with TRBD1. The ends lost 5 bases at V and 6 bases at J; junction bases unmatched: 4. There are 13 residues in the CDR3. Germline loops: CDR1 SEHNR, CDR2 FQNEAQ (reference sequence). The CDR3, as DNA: TGTGCCAGCAGCGAGACAGGGATTCAGCCCCAGCATTTT. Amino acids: CASSETGIQPQHF.

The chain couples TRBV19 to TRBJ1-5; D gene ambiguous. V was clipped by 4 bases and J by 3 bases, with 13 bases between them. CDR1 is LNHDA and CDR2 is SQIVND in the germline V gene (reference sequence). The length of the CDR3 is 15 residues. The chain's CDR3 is CASSTDTAPNQPQHF. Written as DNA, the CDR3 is TGTGCCAGTAGTACAGACACAGCCCCCAATCAGCCCCAGCATTTT.

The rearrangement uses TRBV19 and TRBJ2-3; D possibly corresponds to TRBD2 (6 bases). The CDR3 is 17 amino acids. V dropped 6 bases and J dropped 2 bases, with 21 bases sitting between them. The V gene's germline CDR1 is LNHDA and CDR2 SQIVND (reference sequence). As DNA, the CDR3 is TGTGCCAGTAGCCCCGGGGTGGGGAGGCCAGACACAGATACGCAGTATTTT. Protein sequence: CASSPGVGRPDTDTQYF. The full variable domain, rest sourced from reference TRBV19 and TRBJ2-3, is DGGITQSPKYLFRKEGQNVTLSCEQNLNHDAMYWYRQDPGQGLRLIYYSQIVNDFQKGDIAEGYSVSREKKESFPLTVTSAQKNPTAFYLCASSPGVGRPDTDTQYFGPGTRLTVL.

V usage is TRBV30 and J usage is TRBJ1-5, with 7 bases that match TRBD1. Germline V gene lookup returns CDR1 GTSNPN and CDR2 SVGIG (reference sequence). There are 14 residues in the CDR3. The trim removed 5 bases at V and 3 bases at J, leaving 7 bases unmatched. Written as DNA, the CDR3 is TGTGCCTGGGCGACAGGGAACTACAATCAGCCCCAGCATTTT. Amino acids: CAWATGNYNQPQHF.

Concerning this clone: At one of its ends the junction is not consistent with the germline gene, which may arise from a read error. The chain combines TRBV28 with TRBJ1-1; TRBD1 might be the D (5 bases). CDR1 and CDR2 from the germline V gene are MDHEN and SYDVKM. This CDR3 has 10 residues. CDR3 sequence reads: CATSGGGAFF. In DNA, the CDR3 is TGTGCCACCAGTGGGGGGGGAGCTTTCTTT.

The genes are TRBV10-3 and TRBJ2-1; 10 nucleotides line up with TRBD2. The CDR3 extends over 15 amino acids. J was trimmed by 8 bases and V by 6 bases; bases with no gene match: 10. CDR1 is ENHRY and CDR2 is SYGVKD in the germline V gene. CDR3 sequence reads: CAIRGRAGGEDEQFF. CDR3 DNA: TGTGCCATCAGGGGTCGAGCGGGAGGGGAGGATGAGCAGTTCTTC.

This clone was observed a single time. The CDR3 loop reads CASSALLVRETQYF. The CDR3 nucleotides read TGTGCCAGCAGCGCCCTACTAGTCAGAGAGACCCAGTACTTC. The V call is TRBV7-6, the J call TRBJ2-5; weak D call: TRBD2 (5 bases). V lost 5 bases, J lost 4 bases, and 14 bases lay in between. Germline assignment: CDR1 SGHVS and CDR2 FNYEAQ. The CDR3 runs to 14 residues.

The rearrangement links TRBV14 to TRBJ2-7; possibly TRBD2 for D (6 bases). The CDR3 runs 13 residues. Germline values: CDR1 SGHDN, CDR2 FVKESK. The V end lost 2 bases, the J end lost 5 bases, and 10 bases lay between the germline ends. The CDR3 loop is CASSQQGLHEQYF. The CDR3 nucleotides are TGTGCCAGCAGCCAACAGGGACTCCACGAGCAGTACTTC. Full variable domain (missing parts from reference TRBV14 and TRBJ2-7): EAGVTQFPSHSVIEKGQTVTLRCDPISGHDNLYWYRRVMGKEIKFLLHFVKESKQDESGMPNNRFLAERTGGTYSTLKVQPAELEDSGVYFCASSQQGLHEQYFGPGTRLTVT.

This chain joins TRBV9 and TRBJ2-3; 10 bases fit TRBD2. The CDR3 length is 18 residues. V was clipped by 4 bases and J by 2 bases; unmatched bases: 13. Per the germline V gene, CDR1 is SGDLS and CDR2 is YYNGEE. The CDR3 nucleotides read TGTGCCAGCAGCATTAGCGGGGGGACGTCACTCACCACAGATACGCAGTATTTT. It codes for CASSISGGTSLTTDTQYF.

The CDR3 loop reads CASSPETQFHQETQYF. As DNA, the CDR3 is TGTGCCAGCTCACCAGAGACACAATTCCACCAAGAGACCCAGTACTTC. The chain combines TRBV18 with TRBJ2-5; D uncertain. In germline, CDR1 is KGHSH, CDR2 LQKENI. The germline V and J ends were trimmed by 2 bases and 0 bases, with 13 bases remaining between them. CDR3 length: 16 amino acids.

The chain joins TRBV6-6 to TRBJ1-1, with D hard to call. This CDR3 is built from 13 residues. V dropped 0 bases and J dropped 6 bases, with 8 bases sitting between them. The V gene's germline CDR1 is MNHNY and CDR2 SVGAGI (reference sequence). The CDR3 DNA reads TGTGCCAGCAGTTACTCTCTCGGTTCTGAAGCTTTCTTT. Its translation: CASSYSLGSEAFF.

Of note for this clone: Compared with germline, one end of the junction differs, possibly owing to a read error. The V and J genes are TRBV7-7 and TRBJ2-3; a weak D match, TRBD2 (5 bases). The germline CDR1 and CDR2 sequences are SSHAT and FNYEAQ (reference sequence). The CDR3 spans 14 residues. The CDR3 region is CASSPGMPPDTQYF. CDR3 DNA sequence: TGTGCTAGCAGCCCCGGGATGCCCCCCGATACGCAGTATTTT.

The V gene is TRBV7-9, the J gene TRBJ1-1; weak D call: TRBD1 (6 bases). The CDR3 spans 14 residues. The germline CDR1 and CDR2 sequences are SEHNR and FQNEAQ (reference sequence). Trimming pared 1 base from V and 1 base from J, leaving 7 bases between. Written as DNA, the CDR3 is TGTGCCAGCAGCTTAGGACAGGAGAACACTGAAGCTTTCTTT. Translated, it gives CASSLGQENTEAFF.

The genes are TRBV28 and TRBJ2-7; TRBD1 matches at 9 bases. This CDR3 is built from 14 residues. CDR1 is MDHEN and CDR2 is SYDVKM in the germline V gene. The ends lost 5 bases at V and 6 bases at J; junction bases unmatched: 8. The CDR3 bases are TGTGCCAGCAGTCTGGGGACAGGGCTCTCCGAGCAGTACTTC. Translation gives CASSLGTGLSEQYF.

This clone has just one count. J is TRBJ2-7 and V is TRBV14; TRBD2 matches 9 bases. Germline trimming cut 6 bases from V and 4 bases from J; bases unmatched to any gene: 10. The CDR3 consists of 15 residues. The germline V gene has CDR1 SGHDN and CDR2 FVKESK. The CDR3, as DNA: TGTGCCAGCAGGAGTTCCGGGACTAGCAGGTACGAGCAGTACTTC. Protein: CASRSSGTSRYEQYF.

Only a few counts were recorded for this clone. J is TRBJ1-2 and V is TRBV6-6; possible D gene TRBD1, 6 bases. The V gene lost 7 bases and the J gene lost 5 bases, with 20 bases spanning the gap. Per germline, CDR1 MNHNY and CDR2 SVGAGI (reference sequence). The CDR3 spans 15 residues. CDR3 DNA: TGTGCCAGCATTTGGACGGCCGAGGGGGAGTATGGCTACACCTTC. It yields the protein CASIWTAEGEYGYTF.

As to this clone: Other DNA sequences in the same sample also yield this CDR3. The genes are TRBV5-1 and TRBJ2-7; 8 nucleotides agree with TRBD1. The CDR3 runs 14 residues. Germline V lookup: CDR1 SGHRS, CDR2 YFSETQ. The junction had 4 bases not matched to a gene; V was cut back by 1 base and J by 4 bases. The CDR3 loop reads CASSLQGARYEQYF. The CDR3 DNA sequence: TGCGCCAGCAGCTTGCAGGGGGCTCGGTACGAGCAGTACTTC.